This is a list of T cell receptor beta chains from one sample in a study of early stage breast cancer tumors. Profiling relied on immunoSEQ multiplex PCR, and the TCRdb table lists in-frame clones only, not all of them. Altogether tens of thousands of clones are present, about 74% being singletons, with the ten largest covering less than 4%. The specimen sequenced was blood. These receptors were taken from a person younger than 45 with breast cancer. Each CDR3 is given with its conserved first and last residue.

v_call,j_call,cdr3_aa
TRBV10-3,TRBJ2-7,CASTGDSYEQYF
TRBV5-1,TRBJ2-1,CASSLAYGTGPYNEQFF
TRBV5-6,TRBJ2-7,CASSSKDTDYEQYF
TRBV5-4,TRBJ2-2,CASSLWLASTGELFF
TRBV5-4,TRBJ2-1,CASSHTSGSGNEQFF
TRBV27,TRBJ2-7,CASSRTGGEQYF
TRBV4-1,TRBJ2-1,CASSRGDSGRATYNEQFF
TRBV7-2,TRBJ2-7,CASSFGGPYEQYF
TRBV13,TRBJ2-1,CASSLAREDNEQFF
TRBV29-1,TRBJ2-2,CSASRQTGELFF
TRBV27,TRBJ1-2,CASRFLGGSTGTGSNYGYTF
TRBV10-3,TRBJ2-7,CAIRLAGGTYEQYF
TRBV5-1,TRBJ2-2,CASSQPDWPRRTLTGELFF
TRBV9,TRBJ2-5,CASSPPGETQYF
TRBV15,TRBJ2-1,CATSRDNPNSYNEQFF
TRBV6-1,TRBJ2-5,CASSEVSEETQYF
TRBV10-3,TRBJ2-7,CAIGTGDIYEQYF
TRBV13,TRBJ2-7,CASSTRGVYEQYF
TRBV4-3,TRBJ2-6,CASSRGTGDSGANVLTF
TRBV6-4,TRBJ2-2,CASSDAFIAPGQGDTGELFF
TRBV7-8,TRBJ2-1,CASSPDPVLAEHNEQFF
TRBV6-6,TRBJ1-5,CASDGQREQPQHF
TRBV5-1,TRBJ2-3,CASTLGGSPGDTQYF
TRBV29-1,TRBJ1-1,CSVEGIFGRVGTEAFF
TRBV6-1,TRBJ1-2,CASSEEVGGHGYTF
TRBV10-1,TRBJ2-7,CASSDGGSLIEQYF
TRBV15,TRBJ1-5,CATSRDGGSSNQPQHF
TRBV29-1,TRBJ2-1,CSVEAQQEFF
TRBV13,TRBJ2-7,CASSLEGGGPRKNEQYF
TRBV9,TRBJ2-1,CASRPSGTSYNEQFF
TRBV7-2,TRBJ2-1,CASSPIAGGWNEQFF
TRBV5-1,TRBJ2-3,CASSIIAGTDTQYF
TRBV27,TRBJ1-2,CASSALSGAYGYTF
TRBV5-1,TRBJ2-1,CASSLGVAAFLYNEQFF